This is a list of T cell receptor beta chains from one sample in a study of T cells in Graves' hyperthyroidism and ophthalmopathy. TCRdb reanalysed the multiplex PCR reads using MiXCR and keeps one entry per CDR3 protein. The sample contains hundreds of thousands of distinct CDR3 sequences, roughly 17% of which appear only once. Sequenced input: blood. The origin of the receptors is a young woman with Graves' ophthalmopathy. The CDR3 runs from the conserved cysteine through the conserved F or W. Fields, in order: V gene, clone size, D gene, J gene, CDR3 protein, CDR3 DNA. A D gene is named only where the DNA matches it firmly. Only some rows state a clone size, as once, few, many or a class for expanded clones.

TRBV7-9,.,.,TRBJ1-4,CASSSSIREGGEKLFF,TGTGCCAGCAGCTCATCGATTCGGGAAGGGGGTGAAAAACTGTTTTTT
TRBV2,.,TRBD1,TRBJ2-1,CASTRRQGAYNEQFF,TGTGCCAGCACCCGAAGACAGGGGGCCTACAATGAGCAGTTCTTC
TRBV30,many,.,TRBJ2-5,CAWSVGRGIQETQYF,TGTGCCTGGAGTGTAGGCAGGGGAATCCAAGAGACCCAGTACTTC
TRBV5-8,many,.,TRBJ2-7,CASTRLYVVRGESSYEQYF,TGTGCCAGCACCCGCTTATACGTCGTCCGCGGAGAAAGCTCCTACGAGCAGTACTTC
TRBV27,.,TRBD1,TRBJ2-3,CASTGTGHTDTQYF,TGTGCCAGCACCGGGACAGGCCACACAGATACGCAGTATTTT
TRBV3-1,.,.,TRBJ2-3,CASNSSGTLSTGTQYF,TGTGCCAGCAATTCTTCCGGGACTTTATCCACAGGTACGCAGTATTTT
TRBV24-1,many,TRBD1,TRBJ2-7,CATSDLRTGSDEQYF,TGTGCCACCAGTGATCTGAGGACAGGATCCGACGAGCAGTACTTC
TRBV11-2,.,.,TRBJ1-3,CASSLRSFSGNTIYF,TGTGCCAGCAGCTTAAGGTCTTTCTCTGGAAACACCATATATTTT
TRBV6-6,many,.,TRBJ2-5,CASSYSVLETQYF,TGTGCCAGCAGTTACTCGGTCTTGGAGACCCAGTACTTC
TRBV28,.,.,TRBJ2-3,CASSLAVLGGSTDTQYF,TGTGCCAGCAGTCTAGCGGTCCTAGGGGGGAGCACAGATACGCAGTATTTT
TRBV7-9,many,.,TRBJ1-1,CASSSPPLGSGTEAFF,TGTGCCAGCAGCTCCCCACCTTTAGGGAGCGGGACTGAAGCTTTCTTT
TRBV11-2,many,.,TRBJ2-1,CASSFNEQFF,TGTGCCAGCAGCTTTAATGAGCAGTTCTTC
TRBV3-1,many,.,TRBJ2-1,CASSQEWTTDYNEQFF,TGTGCCAGCAGCCAAGAATGGACTACCGACTACAATGAGCAGTTCTTC
TRBV4-2,many,.,TRBJ2-5,CASSQRWARGETQYF,TGTGCCAGCAGCCAAAGGTGGGCTAGAGGAGAGACCCAGTACTTC
TRBV7-9,many,.,TRBJ2-7,CASSRPPTSYEQYF,TGTGCCAGCAGCCGCCCGCCTACCTCCTACGAGCAGTACTTC